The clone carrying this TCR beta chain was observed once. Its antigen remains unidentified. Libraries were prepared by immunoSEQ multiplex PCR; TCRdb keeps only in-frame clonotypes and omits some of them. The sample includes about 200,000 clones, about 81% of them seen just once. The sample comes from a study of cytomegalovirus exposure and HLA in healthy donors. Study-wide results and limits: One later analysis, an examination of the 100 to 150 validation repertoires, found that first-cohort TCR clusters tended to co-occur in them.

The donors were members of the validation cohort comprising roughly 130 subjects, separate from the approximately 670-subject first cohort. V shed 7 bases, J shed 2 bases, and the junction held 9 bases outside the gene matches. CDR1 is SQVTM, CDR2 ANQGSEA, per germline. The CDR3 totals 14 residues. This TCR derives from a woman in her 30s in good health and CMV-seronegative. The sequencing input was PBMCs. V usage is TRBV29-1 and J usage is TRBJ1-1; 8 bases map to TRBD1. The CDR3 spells CSGTLGQVNTEAFF. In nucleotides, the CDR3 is TGCAGCGGAACCTTGGGACAGGTTAACACTGAAGCTTTCTTT. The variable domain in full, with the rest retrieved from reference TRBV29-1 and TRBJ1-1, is SAVISQKPSRDICQRGTSLTIQCQVDSQVTMMFWYRQQPGQSLTLIATANQGSEATYESGFVIDKFPISRPNLTFSTLTVSNMSPEDSSIYLCSGTLGQVNTEAFFGQGTRLTVV.